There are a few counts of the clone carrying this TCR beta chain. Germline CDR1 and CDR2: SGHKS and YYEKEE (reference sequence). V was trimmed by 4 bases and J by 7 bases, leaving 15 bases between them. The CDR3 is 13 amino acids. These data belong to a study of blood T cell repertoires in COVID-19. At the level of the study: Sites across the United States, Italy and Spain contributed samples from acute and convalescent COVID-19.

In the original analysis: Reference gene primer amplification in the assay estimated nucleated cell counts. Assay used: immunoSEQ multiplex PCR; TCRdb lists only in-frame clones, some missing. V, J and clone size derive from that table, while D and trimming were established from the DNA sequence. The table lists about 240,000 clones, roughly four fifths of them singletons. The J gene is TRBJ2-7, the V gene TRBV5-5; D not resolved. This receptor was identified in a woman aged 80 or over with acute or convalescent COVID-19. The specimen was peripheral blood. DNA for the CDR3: TGTGCCAGCAGCCTCGAACCACTCGGGGAGCAGTACTTC. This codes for CASSLEPLGEQYF.